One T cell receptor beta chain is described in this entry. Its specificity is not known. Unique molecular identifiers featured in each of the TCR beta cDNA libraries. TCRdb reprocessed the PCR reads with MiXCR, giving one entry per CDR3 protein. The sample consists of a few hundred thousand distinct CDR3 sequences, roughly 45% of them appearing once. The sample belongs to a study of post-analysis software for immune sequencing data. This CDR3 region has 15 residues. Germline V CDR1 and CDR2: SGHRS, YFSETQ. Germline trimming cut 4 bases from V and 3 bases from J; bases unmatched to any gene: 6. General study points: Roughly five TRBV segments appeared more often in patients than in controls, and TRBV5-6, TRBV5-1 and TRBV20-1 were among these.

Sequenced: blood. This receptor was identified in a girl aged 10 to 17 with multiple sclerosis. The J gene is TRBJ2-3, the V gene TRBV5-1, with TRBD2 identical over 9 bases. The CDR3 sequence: CASSTTAGGTDTQYF. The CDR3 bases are TGCGCCAGCAGCACAACTGCGGGAGGGACAGATACGCAGTATTTT.